These 22 T cell receptor beta chains share one sample of origin, sequenced in a study of metastatic and nonmetastatic thyroid tumors. Using MiXCR, TCRdb reanalyzed the PCR reads. The table records about 85,000 clones, over 8.5% of them present only once. All patients reached thyroid surgery having received no treatment beforehand. What was sequenced was blood. The receptors stem from a female donor with papillary thyroid cancer or a benign thyroid nodule (not recorded which). Some clones in this sample may be carry-over from other donors' samples.

This sequence joins TRBV20-1 and TRBJ1-6; D might be TRBD1 (6 bases). Trimming shortened V by 0 bases and J by 2 bases, and 11 bases separated the two germline ends. CDR3 length: 16 residues. Per germline, CDR1 DFQATT and CDR2 SNEGSKA (reference sequence). CDR3: CSAREDSWPYNSPLHF. CDR3 coding DNA: TGCAGTGCTAGAGAGGACAGCTGGCCCTATAATTCACCCCTCCACTTT.

There are many counts of this clone. This rearrangement joins TRBV27 to TRBJ2-3; D possibly corresponds to TRBD2 (7 bases). Trimming removed 6 bases at V and 3 bases at J, with 13 bases between. The CDR3 spans 14 residues. In germline, CDR1 is MNHEY, CDR2 SMNVEV (reference sequence). The CDR3 DNA reads as TGTGCCAGCAGGAATGAGGGGGGGACAGATACGCAGTATTTT. Its protein is CASRNEGGTDTQYF.

There are a few counts of this clone. CDR3 residues: CASSPPGLAGSYNEQFF. For the CDR3, the DNA is TGTGCCAGCAGTCCCCCTGGTCTAGCGGGGTCCTACAATGAGCAGTTCTTC. The chain combines TRBV9 with TRBJ2-1, with 9 nucleotides matching TRBD2. The V segment lost 5 bases and the J segment 1 base; nucleotides outside the gene matches: 10. The CDR3 sequence is 17 residues long. Germline V gene data show CDR1 as SGDLS and CDR2 as YYNGEE. Full variable domain (missing parts from reference TRBV9 and TRBJ2-1): DSGVTQTPKHLITATGQRVTLRCSPRSGDLSVYWYQQSLDQGLQFLIQYYNGEERAKGNILERFSAQQFPDLHSELNLSSLELGDSALYFCASSPPGLAGSYNEQFFGPGTRLTVL.

This clone was seen ten or more times. This chain's CDR3 is CASSDQEGNSPLHF. DNA of the CDR3: TGTGCCAGCAGTGACCAGGAGGGTAATTCACCCCTCCACTTT. This chain uses TRBV6-4 with TRBJ1-6, with unresolved D. V lost 2 bases and J 6 bases, leaving 8 bases between the germline ends. This CDR3 spans 14 amino acids. Germline V gene data show CDR1 as MRHNA and CDR2 as SNTAGT.

This clone was seen at least ten times. J is TRBJ1-1 and V is TRBV6-1, with D uncertain. Between the trimmed V and J ends, which lost 6 bases and 7 bases, there was a span of 9 bases. The CDR3 is 11 residues long. CDR1 is MNHNS, CDR2 SASEGT, per germline. CDR3 sequence reads: CASSFGNEAFF. CDR3 sequence (DNA): TGTGCCAGCAGCTTCGGGAATGAAGCTTTCTTT.

The J gene is TRBJ1-2, the V gene TRBV27; no clear D gene. The CDR3 totals 14 residues. Germline CDR1 is MNHEY and CDR2 is SMNVEV (reference sequence). Deletions cut 3 bases from V and 4 bases from J, with 12 bases between. CDR3: CASSLGGLCYGYTF. The DNA of the CDR3 is TGTGCCAGCAGTTTGGGAGGGTTGTGCTATGGCTACACCTTC.

V and J are TRBV19 and TRBJ2-1, with 7 bases identical to TRBD2. The V segment lost 7 bases and the J segment 8 bases; nucleotides outside the gene matches: 14. The CDR3 is 15 residues long. Germline V gene data show CDR1 as LNHDA and CDR2 as SQIVND (reference sequence). For the CDR3, the DNA is TGTGCCAGTATTAATATCGGCGGGGGTCTCGATGAGCAGTTCTTC. Amino acid sequence: CASINIGGGLDEQFF.

This clone was seen more than once but under ten times. The gene calls are TRBV4-1 and TRBJ2-7, with D maybe TRBD1 (5 bases). Germline assignment: CDR1 MGHRA and CDR2 YSYEKL. Trimming stripped 0 bases from V and 8 bases from J, with 14 bases between. The CDR3 runs to 14 residues. The CDR3 coding sequence is TGCGCCAGCAGCCAAGAAGGTCAGGGAATAAAGCAGTACTTC. Its translation: CASSQEGQGIKQYF.

This clone was picked up many times. The chain joins TRBV11-3 to TRBJ2-2; tentatively, D is TRBD1 (6 bases). Trimming removed 5 bases at V and 6 bases at J, with 16 bases between. The V gene's germline CDR1 is SGHNT and CDR2 YENEEA. The CDR3 is 15 residues long. DNA for the CDR3: TGTGCCAGCAGCCCTCGACAGGCCCCGGCCGGGGAGCTGTTTTTT. Translating it yields CASSPRQAPAGELFF.

Only a few counts were recorded for this clone. This chain links TRBV12-3 or TRBV12-4 with TRBJ2-7; the match to TRBD1 covers 8 bases. The CDR3 sequence is 15 residues long. J lost 7 bases, V lost 4 bases, and 12 bases had no gene match. The CDR3 is CASSYVVDRDDEQYF. The DNA of the CDR3 is TGTGCCAGCAGTTATGTAGTGGACAGGGATGATGAGCAGTACTTC.

This clone occurred many times. V gene TRBV27 combines with J gene TRBJ1-1, with no clear D. Germline CDR1 reads MNHEY; CDR2 reads SMNVEV (reference sequence). Deletions cut 7 bases from V and 2 bases from J, with 20 bases between. This CDR3 contains 16 residues. The CDR3 DNA follows: TGTGCCAGCACTCTACTTACTCCCATCTACAACACTGAAGCTTTCTTT. It is translated as CASTLLTPIYNTEAFF.

There are many counts of this clone. V is TRBV19 and J is TRBJ1-1, with 7 positions matching TRBD1. The V gene end was trimmed by 5 bases and the J gene end by 3 bases; junction bases not matched to a gene: 3. The germline CDR1 and CDR2 sequences are LNHDA and SQIVND (reference sequence). The CDR3 covers 13 residues. The DNA for the CDR3 is TGTGCCAGTAGTCGAACAGGGGACACTGAAGCTTTCTTT. Its translation: CASSRTGDTEAFF.

Only a few counts were recorded for this clone. At one end the junction does not follow the germline gene, possibly because of a read error. The chain recombines TRBV7-2 with TRBJ1-1; D gene unclear. Germline V gene lookup returns CDR1 SGHTA and CDR2 FQGNSA. The CDR3 totals 14 residues. The CDR3 sequence is CVSSSLVAYTEAFF. CDR3 in DNA: TGTGTCAGCAGCTCCCTTGTAGCCTACACTGAAGCTTTCTTT. Looking up the rest from reference TRBV7-2 and TRBJ1-1 gives the full variable domain: GAGVSQSPSNKVTEKGKDVELRCDPISGHTALYWYRQSLGQGLEFLIYFQGNSAPDKSGLPSDRFSAERTGGSVSTLTIQRTQQEDSAVYLCVSSSLVAYTEAFFGQGTRLTVV.

This clone has a count of ten or more. The chain is built from TRBV15 and TRBJ1-4; maybe TRBD1 (5 bases). The length of the CDR3 is 15 residues. Germline CDR1 is LNHNV and CDR2 is YYDKDF (reference sequence). The V and J ends lost 3 bases and 5 bases respectively, with 13 bases between them. The CDR3 region is CATSSSTGQNEKLFF. The DNA for the CDR3 is TGTGCCACCAGCAGCAGCACGGGGCAGAATGAAAAACTGTTTTTT.

The chain is built from TRBV27 and TRBJ1-2; D may be TRBD1 (5 bases). V lost 6 bases and J 4 bases, leaving 15 bases between the germline ends. CDR3 size: 14 residues. CDR1 is MNHEY and CDR2 is SMNVEV in the germline V gene (reference sequence). The CDR3 reads CASRPAGVPYGYTF. Here the CDR3 DNA reads TGTGCCAGCAGGCCGGCGGGGGTCCCCTATGGCTACACCTTC.

This clone has a count of ten or more. The chain joins TRBV2 to TRBJ2-2; no clear D gene. The CDR3 spans 13 residues. The V gene's germline CDR1 is SNHLY and CDR2 FYNNEI. The germline V and J ends were trimmed by 4 bases and 0 bases, with 3 bases remaining between them. CDR3 bases: TGTGCCAGCAGTGCGGCGAACACCGGGGAGCTGTTTTTT. Translation: CASSAANTGELFF.

The sample holds many counts of this clone. The V and J genes are TRBV6-1 and TRBJ2-7; the match to TRBD1 covers 8 bases. This CDR3 region has 15 residues. Germline lookup yields CDR1 MNHNS and CDR2 SASEGT. The J segment lost 2 bases and the V segment lost 5 bases, leaving 8 bases of the junction unmatched. In nucleotides, the CDR3 is TGTGCCAGCAGTACGGGTACAGGGGGGCCCTACGAGCAGTACTTC. Translated: CASSTGTGGPYEQYF.

The chain has TRBV3-1 and TRBJ2-7; unclear D gene. V was trimmed by 1 base and J by 5 bases, leaving 3 bases between them. The CDR3 has 11 amino acids. Germline loops: CDR1 LGHDT, CDR2 YNNKEL (reference sequence). The CDR3 bases are TGTGCCAGCAGCCAAGCCCACGAGCAGTACTTC. It encodes CASSQAHEQYF.

This clone was seen a handful of times. This rearrangement joins TRBV27 to TRBJ2-7, with D perhaps TRBD2 (7 bases). Trimming removed 3 bases from V and 6 bases from J, with 24 bases in between. The germline CDR1 and CDR2 sequences are MNHEY and SMNVEV (reference sequence). The CDR3 has 17 amino acids. The CDR3 reads CASSFSGQGGVIGEQYF. The CDR3 DNA follows: TGTGCCAGCAGTTTCTCTGGTCAAGGGGGGGTAATCGGCGAGCAGTACTTC.

This clone was detected many times. The J gene is TRBJ2-7, the V gene TRBV12-3 or TRBV12-4, with 7 bases that match TRBD1. The length of the CDR3 is 12 residues. V shed 7 bases and J 10 bases; nucleotides not matched to a gene: 10. The CDR3 bases are TGTGCCAGCACCTCTCTCACAGGGGAACAGTACTTC. Translated: CASTSLTGEQYF.

This clone was found a few times. This may be a read error, as it is one base from a much larger clone. Distinct nucleotide sequences in the sample also encode this CDR3. J is TRBJ2-4 and V is TRBV12-3 or TRBV12-4; 7 nucleotides align to TRBD1. The V gene end was trimmed by 6 bases and the J gene end by 5 bases; junction bases not matched to a gene: 10. This CDR3 comprises 15 residues. CDR3: CASSNYDRVENIQYF. The CDR3 DNA reads as TGTGCCAGCAGCAATTATGACAGGGTTGAAAACATTCAGTACTTC.

At least ten counts were recorded for this clone. This chain joins TRBV4-1 and TRBJ1-5, with 7 bases aligning to TRBD1. The length of the CDR3 is 18 residues. Germline CDR1 reads MGHRA; CDR2 reads YSYEKL. V lost 2 bases to trimming and J lost 5 bases; unmatched junction nucleotides: 15. The CDR3 DNA is TGCGCCAGCAGCCAAATGGATGGTTGGGACAGACCCTATCAGCCCCAGCATTTT. Its protein is CASSQMDGWDRPYQPQHF.